Below are 16 T cell receptor beta chains sequenced from a single sample in a study of CD8+ T cells in alopecia areata. Sample treatment: oral pan-JAK inhibitor, 5-10 mg twice daily. cDNA reverse transcribed from extracted RNA served as the sequencing template. Measured with immunoSEQ multiplex PCR; TCRdb has only the in-frame clones, and not every one. The data hold some 180,000 clones, with 51% observed a single time. Sequenced material: CD8+ T cells sorted from blood, taken around week 53, from a patient treated with tofacitinib. Receptors were obtained from a human donor with alopecia areata.

In its sample, this clone was seen a few times. The gene calls are TRBV5-1 and TRBJ2-5; tentatively, D is TRBD2 (5 bases). Germline CDR1 and CDR2: SGHRS and YFSETQ. Trimming took 0 bases from V and 3 from J, leaving 9 bases between them. This CDR3 is built from 14 residues. CDR3 DNA: TGCGCCAGCAGCTTGGTGGTGGAGGAAGAGACCCAGTACTTC. It translates to CASSLVVEEETQYF.

The V gene is TRBV4-2, the J gene TRBJ1-6, with D uncertain. The V gene lost 0 bases and the J gene lost 8 bases, with 5 bases spanning the gap. This CDR3 is 13 amino acids long. Germline CDR1 reads LGHNA; CDR2 reads YNFKEQ. The CDR3 region is CASSQDAHSPLHF. The CDR3 region has the DNA TGTGCCAGCAGCCAAGATGCCCATTCACCCCTCCACTTT.

The CDR3 nucleotides read TGTGCCAGTAGTACCCTCGGGAGCTCCTATAATTCACCCCTCCACTTT. It codes for CASSTLGSSYNSPLHF. The chain couples TRBV19 to TRBJ1-6, with D hard to call. Per germline, CDR1 LNHDA and CDR2 SQIVND (reference sequence). The germline V and J ends were trimmed by 4 bases and 0 bases, with 10 bases remaining between them. This CDR3 spans 16 amino acids.

This clone turned up a few times. The chain joins TRBV5-6 to TRBJ1-6; D gene ambiguous. V gave up 4 bases and J gave up 7 bases, with 12 bases separating them. Germline CDR1 reads SGHDT; CDR2 reads YYEEEE. This CDR3 region has 14 residues. CDR3 residues: CASSTNGANSPLHF. In DNA form, the CDR3 reads TGTGCCAGCAGCACAAATGGAGCCAATTCACCCCTCCACTTT.

J is TRBJ1-1 and V is TRBV30, with D unresolved. The CDR3 contains 13 residues. Trimming stripped 0 bases from V and 6 bases from J, with 11 bases between. The germline V gene encodes CDR1 GTSNPN and CDR2 SVGIG (reference sequence). The CDR3: CAWSVVDSAEAFF. DNA of the CDR3: TGTGCCTGGAGTGTTGTCGATTCGGCTGAAGCTTTCTTT.

The chain links TRBV5-6 to TRBJ1-4, with TRBD1 identical over 9 bases. Trimming removed 4 bases from V and 3 bases from J; junction bases left unmatched: 10. The CDR3 loop spans 17 amino acids. CDR1 and CDR2 (germline): SGHDT, YYEEEE. CDR3 in DNA: TGTGCCAGCAGCCACTGCGTACAGGGGGCTTCTAATGAAAAACTGTTTTTT. As protein: CASSHCVQGASNEKLFF.

The chain couples TRBV6-6 to TRBJ2-7; D not resolved. V shed 0 bases and J shed 4 bases, with 4 bases lying between them. Germline V CDR1 and CDR2: MNHNY, SVGAGI (reference sequence). This CDR3 has 12 amino acids. The chain's CDR3 is CASSYSEYEQYF. The CDR3 DNA reads as TGTGCCAGCAGTTACTCGGAATACGAGCAGTACTTC.

The J gene is TRBJ2-3, the V gene TRBV18; D is perhaps TRBD1 (5 bases). Germline V CDR1 and CDR2: KGHSH, LQKENI. The CDR3 contains 13 residues. V was shortened by 2 bases and J by 2 bases, with 5 bases between the two germline ends. CDR3 in DNA: TGTGCCAGCTCACCAGGGGCCACAGATACGCAGTATTTT. It specifies CASSPGATDTQYF.

This clone was seen a handful of times. V and J are TRBV30 and TRBJ1-1; D not resolved. The V end lost 2 bases, the J end lost 1 base, and 5 bases lay between the germline ends. The CDR3 spans 12 residues. Germline V gene data show CDR1 as GTSNPN and CDR2 as SVGIG (reference sequence). CDR3 nucleotide sequence: TGTGCCTGGAGTTCTGGGAACACTGAAGCTTTCTTT. It yields the protein CAWSSGNTEAFF. The variable domain in full, with the rest retrieved from reference TRBV30 and TRBJ1-1, is SQTIHQWPATLVQPVGSPLSLECTVEGTSNPNLYWYRQAAGRGLQLLFYSVGIGQISSEVPQNLSASRPQDRQFILSSKKLLLSDSGFYLCAWSSGNTEAFFGQGTRLTVV.

This clone was detected only a few times. V gene TRBV13 combines with J gene TRBJ2-2, with TRBD1 matching over 7 bases. The germline gives CDR1 PRHDT, CDR2 FYEKMQ (reference sequence). V dropped 5 bases and J dropped 4; count of bases not matched to a gene: 7. The CDR3 is 15 amino acids. For the CDR3, the DNA is TGTGCCAGCAGCCCACAGGGGCTGGGCACCGGGGAGCTGTTTTTT. The encoded protein is CASSPQGLGTGELFF.

The gene calls are TRBV6-5 and TRBJ1-2; D is unresolved. The V gene lost 5 bases and the J gene lost 8 bases, with 12 bases spanning the gap. This CDR3 spans 12 amino acids. CDR1 is MNHEY, CDR2 SVGAGI, per germline. CDR3 in amino acids: CASSARQTGYTF. The DNA of the CDR3 is TGTGCCAGCAGTGCCCGACAAACCGGCTACACCTTC.

This clone was seen more than once but under ten times. The chain is built from TRBV6-7 and TRBJ1-2; no clear D gene. Being an ORF, TRBV6-7 has a function that is uncertain. This CDR3 is 13 amino acids long. The V gene lost 6 bases and the J gene lost 5 bases, with 13 bases spanning the gap. Here the CDR3 DNA reads TGTGCCAGCAGAATAACAACTCCTTATGGCTACACCTTC. Residues: CASRITTPYGYTF.

The rearrangement joins TRBV9 to TRBJ2-7; 7 positions agree with TRBD1. Looked up from germline, CDR1 is SGDLS and CDR2 is YYNGEE. After removal of 4 bases from V and 3 bases from J, the junction contained 4 bases not matched to a gene. The CDR3 consists of 13 residues. As DNA, the CDR3 is TGTGCCAGCAGCCCGGGACAGATCTACGAGCAGTACTTC. Amino acids: CASSPGQIYEQYF.

The CDR3 reads CATSQDRIYEQYF. The CDR3 DNA follows: TGTGCCACCAGCCAGGACAGGATCTACGAGCAGTACTTC. V gene TRBV15 combines with J gene TRBJ2-7, with 7 positions matching TRBD1. This CDR3 has 13 residues. Trimming cost V 5 bases and J 3 bases; bases outside gene matches: 4. From germline, CDR1 is LNHNV and CDR2 YYDKDF (reference sequence).

This chain joins TRBV7-2 and TRBJ2-5; D is unresolved. The CDR3 covers 14 residues. V was pared by 1 base and J by 0 bases, with 6 bases between. Germline CDR1 and CDR2: SGHTA and FQGNSA. CDR3 nucleotides: TGTGCCAGCAGCTTAGGGCCGTACCAAGAGACCCAGTACTTC. This codes for CASSLGPYQETQYF.

The rearrangement uses TRBV12-5 and TRBJ2-5, with D possibly matching TRBD1 (5 bases). The germline CDR1 and CDR2 sequences are LGHNT and FRNRAP. Deletions cut 8 bases from V and 4 bases from J, with 11 bases between. CDR3 length: 12 residues. This CDR3 reads CASSKGRETQYF. CDR3 DNA sequence: TGTGCTAGTTCGAAGGGGCGAGAGACCCAGTACTTC. Full variable domain (outside the CDR3, taken from reference TRBV12-5 and TRBJ2-5): DARVTQTPRHKVTEMGQEVTMRCQPILGHNTVFWYRQTMMQGLELLAYFRNRAPLDDSGMPKDRFSAEMPDATLATLKIQPSEPRDSAVYFCASSKGRETQYFGPGTRLLVL.